This T cell receptor (beta chain) came from a study of Graves' ophthalmopathy and Graves' hyperthyroidism (dated by TCRdb to the late 2010s). For the study in its entirety: Hyperthyroidism was considered stable if no progression to ophthalmopathy occurred within 18 months of follow-up. TCR beta repertoire signatures were used to distinguish Graves' ophthalmopathy from Graves' hyperthyroidism and to predict progression to ophthalmopathy. In total, approximately 140 blood samples were TCR-sequenced: fewer than 50 ophthalmopathy, 80 or so hyperthyroidism and about 17 hyperthyroidism-to-ophthalmopathy patients. To explore V-J signatures that separate ophthalmopathy from hyperthyroidism, a discovery set of approximately 100 patients was enrolled, consisting of about 45 with ophthalmopathy and roughly 57 with stable hyperthyroidism. The independent validation cohort included approximately 19 hyperthyroidism patients plus 17 patients who later progressed from hyperthyroidism to ophthalmopathy. T-cell repertoires of thyroid tissue and blood were compared in six hyperthyroidism patients. Once sampling was done, hyperthyroidism patients were given methimazole at a starting dose of 30 mg daily, while ophthalmopathy patients were given high-dose intravenous methylprednisolone.

For repertoire sequencing, the TCR beta CDR3 regions were amplified from RNA transcripts. The first round of RT-PCR was done with HTBI primers and the Qiagen OneStep RT-PCR kit, and was followed by a second round of multiplex PCR, then size selection and purification. The libraries underwent paired-end sequencing with 100 bp reads on an Illumina HiSeq2000. The original pipeline was this. Reads were processed with SOAPnuke, discarding reads with adapters, uncalled bases, mean Phred below 15, or no exact constant-primer or identifier match. COPE v1.2.5 was used to merge high-quality paired reads. Clonotypes were defined as unique nucleotide sequences and were aligned to IMGT TRB V, D and J references using MiTCR v1.1. Only V-J combinations with frequency above 0.0001 were analysed, covering more than 99% of repertoires. For each V-J combination, a TCR clonal expansion and chaos score was defined as F50 clonal expansion divided by the chaos observed in the TCRdist matrix. Welch's t-statistics and random forest were used to reduce features to about a dozen V-J combinations, which were fed into a naive Bayes classifier. The similarity between thyroid and blood repertoires was quantified using the Morisita-Horn index. TCRdb applied fastp at Q25 and MiXCR to the public reads, then kept only in-frame beta chains. Each entry is one CDR3 protein sequence, shown with its most common DNA and genes. The V and J calls and clone size are TCRdb's, not the authors'. A total of approximately 1.2 million distinct CDR3 sequences appear in this sample, 35% to 40% of them only once. 11% of the sample is held by the ten biggest clonotypes.

Concerning this clonotype: Its antigen is unknown. No base qualities exist here, and no much larger clone lies one base off it.

V is shortened by 5 bases, J by 8 bases, and the region joining them spans 25 bases. In the germline V gene, CDR1 corresponds to SGHTA and CDR2 to FQGNSA. Including the terminal cysteine and phenylalanine, the CDR3 comprises 16 residues. The CDR3 DNA has 48 bases and is translated from base 1. Overall results and qualifications from the work: In cross-validation, the 13-signature model distinguished ophthalmopathy from stable hyperthyroidism with around 90% sensitivity and 81.08% specificity, while in the test set the corresponding values were 80% and 75%. Sample size was not statistically predetermined, and group allocation was not concealed from the investigators. In validation, the model predicted ophthalmopathy progression with more than 55% sensitivity and roughly 78% specificity; around twelve predicted patients were CT-confirmed with GO in a median of around 6 months. Among expanded thyroid clonotypes with frequency above 0.001, most also showed up in blood, which suggests that blood repertoires may reflect the thyroid immune response.

Patients with hyperthyroidism were aged 18 to 65 years, had been newly diagnosed, and had a disease duration of less than 2 months. Patients with other autoimmune diseases, uncontrolled infections, pregnancy or lactation were excluded from the study. Diagnosis relied on clinical symptoms, serum thyroxine, TRAb, thyroid ultrasound and orbital computed tomography. Total RNA was extracted with Trizol reagent and quality-checked on an Agilent 2100 Bioanalyzer. The source is an adult man with Graves' hyperthyroidism. Sample: peripheral blood or thyroid tissue (not recorded which). Recombination connected TRBV7-2 to TRBJ2-7; the D gene assignment is perhaps TRBD1 or TRBD2, with each matching 5 bases. The base sequence is TGTGCCAGCAGCGGGGAACCCGGGACCGGCAAATTTAAGCAGTACTTC. Its protein reads: CASSGEPGTGKFKQYF.